Listed here are 7 T cell receptor beta chains from one sample, sequenced in a study of T-cell reconstitution after alpha-beta-depleted transplantation in children. Using unique molecular identifiers, the investigators prepared the TCRbeta library. TCRdb fed the PCR reads into MiXCR, producing one record per CDR3 protein. There are a few hundred thousand distinct CDR3 sequences in the sample; roughly 13% occur only once, and roughly 2.3% lies in the top ten. This specimen consisted of PBMCs, mostly from graft donor cells, obtained 360 days after TCRalphabeta/CD19-depleted stem cell transplant. The receptors come from a male patient under 18 who had a stem cell transplant for acute myeloid leukemia, so the T cells may come from the graft donor.

The rearrangement uses TRBV14 and TRBJ2-5, with D perhaps given as TRBD1 or TRBD2 (6 bases each). Germline-derived CDR1 and CDR2 are SGHDN and FVKESK. V lost 0 bases to trimming and J lost 9 bases, with 29 bases between them. This CDR3 contains 19 residues. CDR3 amino acids: CASSQDRVDYRAYQRAQYF. As DNA, the CDR3 is TGTGCCAGCAGCCAAGATAGAGTGGACTACAGGGCCTACCAAAGGGCCCAGTACTTC.

This clonotype came up a few times. J is TRBJ2-1 and V is TRBV18; 13 nucleotides align to TRBD2. J was trimmed by 7 bases and V by 6 bases; bases with no gene match: 6. Per germline, CDR1 KGHSH and CDR2 LQKENI. The CDR3 extends over 15 amino acids. The CDR3 DNA is TGTGCCAGCTCCTACGCGGGACTAGCGGGAAATGAGCAGTTCTTC. Protein product: CASSYAGLAGNEQFF.

This clonotype was seen ten or more times. The chain employs TRBV29-1 and TRBJ2-2; 9 bases agree with TRBD2. The CDR3 extends over 15 amino acids. Germline CDR1 is SQVTM and CDR2 is ANQGSEA. The V and J ends lost 6 bases and 1 base, in that order; junction bases with no gene match: 6. The CDR3 DNA is TGCAGCGTGGCCCGTAGCGGGGGGAACACCGGGGAGCTGTTTTTT. Amino acids: CSVARSGGNTGELFF.

In this sample, this clonotype turned up a few times. The chain recombines TRBV30 with TRBJ2-3; D call uncertain. Germline-derived CDR1 and CDR2 are GTSNPN and SVGIG (reference sequence). V was pared by 3 bases and J by 7 bases, with 11 bases between. This CDR3 comprises 12 residues. The CDR3 here is CAWRKQGNTQYF. In nucleotides, the CDR3 is TGTGCCTGGAGGAAACAAGGAAATACGCAGTATTTT.

This clonotype was seen at least ten times. CDR3 sequence reads: CATSTRTSGRTGELFF. DNA for the CDR3: TGTGCCACCAGCACCCGGACTAGCGGGAGAACCGGGGAGCTGTTTTTT. V gene TRBV15 combines with J gene TRBJ2-2, with 13 nucleotides matching TRBD2. The CDR3 spans 16 residues. From germline, CDR1 is LNHNV and CDR2 YYDKDF (reference sequence). V dropped 4 bases and J dropped 5; count of bases not matched to a gene: 4.

The genes are TRBV9 and TRBJ2-5; TRBD2 matches at 12 bases. This CDR3 region has 16 residues. V lost 3 bases to trimming and J lost 4 bases; unmatched junction nucleotides: 7. CDR1 and CDR2 (germline): SGDLS, YYNGEE. CDR3 nucleotide sequence: TGTGCCAGCAGCGGACTAGCGGGAGCCGCCGGAGAGACCCAGTACTTC. Translation: CASSGLAGAAGETQYF.

In its sample, this clonotype was seen many times. V is TRBV2 and J is TRBJ2-2; D possibly corresponds to TRBD2 (6 bases). Trimming cost V 7 bases and J 5 bases, with 17 bases left between them. The length of the CDR3 is 15 residues. CDR1 is SNHLY, CDR2 FYNNEI, per germline. CDR3 amino acids: CASNHPGLRTGELFF. CDR3 in DNA: TGTGCCAGCAACCATCCGGGACTGAGAACCGGGGAGCTGTTTTTT.